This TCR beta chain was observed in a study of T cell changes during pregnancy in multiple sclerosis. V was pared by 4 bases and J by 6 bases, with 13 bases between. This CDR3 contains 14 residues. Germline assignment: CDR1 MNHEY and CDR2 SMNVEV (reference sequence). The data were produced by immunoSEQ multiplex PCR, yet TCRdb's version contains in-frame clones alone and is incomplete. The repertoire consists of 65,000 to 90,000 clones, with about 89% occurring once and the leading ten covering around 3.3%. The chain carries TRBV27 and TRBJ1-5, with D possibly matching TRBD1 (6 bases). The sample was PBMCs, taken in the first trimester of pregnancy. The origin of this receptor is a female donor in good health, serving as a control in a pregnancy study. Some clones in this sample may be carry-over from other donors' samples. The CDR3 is CASSSQGPGQPQHF. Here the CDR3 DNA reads TGTGCCAGCAGTTCGCAGGGGCCGGGTCAGCCCCAGCATTTT.